The 6 T cell receptor beta chains given below trace back to one sample, sequenced in a study of preoperative IRX-2 immunotherapy in early breast cancer. Treatment described: preoperative locoregional IRX-2 cytokine immunotherapy. Libraries were prepared by immunoSEQ multiplex PCR; TCRdb keeps only in-frame clonotypes and omits some of them. The table lists roughly 93,000 clones, 75% to 90% of them singletons. The sample was tumor tissue, taken after IRX-2 immunotherapy. Receptors originate from a human donor with breast cancer.

The chain has TRBV18 and TRBJ2-1; possibly TRBD2 for D (6 bases). This CDR3 has 16 amino acids. V dropped 1 base and J dropped 7 bases, with 17 bases sitting between them. In germline, CDR1 is KGHSH, CDR2 LQKENI. The CDR3 sequence: CASSPRRGAEVNEQFF. For the CDR3, the DNA is TGTGCCAGCTCACCACGTCGCGGGGCTGAAGTTAATGAGCAGTTCTTC.

There are a few counts of this clone. The V call is TRBV18, the J call TRBJ2-7, with a weak D call TRBD1 (6 bases). CDR3 length equals 13 residues. Per germline, CDR1 KGHSH and CDR2 LQKENI. The germline V and J ends were trimmed by 6 bases and 2 bases, with 11 bases remaining between them. The CDR3 coding sequence is TGTGCCAGCTCGCTCCAGGGGACCTACGAGCAGTACTTC. It yields the protein CASSLQGTYEQYF.

Turning to this clone: A junction boundary mismatches the germline segment, possibly from a read error. The chain carries TRBV5-1 and TRBJ1-2, with 7 bases identical to TRBD1. Germline V CDR1 and CDR2: SGHRS, YFSETQ. The CDR3 consists of 21 residues. The CDR3: CASSSGISGGSGGALNYGYTF. In DNA form, the CDR3 reads TGCGCCAGCAGCTCCGGTATTTCGGGTGGGTCAGGGGGAGCCCTTAACTATGGCTACACCTTT.

The chain carries TRBV15 and TRBJ1-5; D is unresolved. The CDR3 is 14 amino acids. The V end lost 4 bases, the J end lost 3 bases, and 10 bases lay between the germline ends. Germline CDR1 and CDR2: LNHNV and YYDKDF (reference sequence). CDR3 DNA: TGTGCCACCAGCACTCGCAGAGACAATCAGCCCCAGCATTTT. Translated, it gives CATSTRRDNQPQHF.

V gene TRBV6-8 combines with J gene TRBJ1-3; D is perhaps TRBD1 (6 bases). Per germline, CDR1 MNHGY and CDR2 SAAAGT. The length of the CDR3 is 15 residues. The V and J ends lost 4 bases and 5 bases respectively, with 15 bases between them. In nucleotides, the CDR3 is TGTGCCAGCAGTTTAGGGGGGAAACTGCGAAACACCATATATTTT. This gives the protein CASSLGGKLRNTIYF.

The chain combines TRBV11-3 with TRBJ2-1; tentatively, D is TRBD1 or TRBD2 (5 bases each). V lost 5 bases, J lost 8 bases, and 22 bases lay in between. This CDR3 spans 16 amino acids. Germline V gene data show CDR1 as SGHNT and CDR2 as YENEEA. For the CDR3, the DNA is TGTGCCAGCAGCGGGGCCCATGGGGGTCGGATGGATGAGCAGTTCTTC. Protein sequence: CASSGAHGGRMDEQFF.